The source of this T cell receptor (beta chain) is a study of T cells in narcolepsy. Study results and limitations: HCRT-specific and TRIB2-specific autoreactive clonotypes appeared among same-patient CSF and blood CD4+ clonotypes.

A word on this clone: Its target is not known.

The CDR3 loop spans 13 amino acids. Germline V gives CDR1 MNHEY, CDR2 SVGAGI. The J segment lost 0 bases and the V segment lost 8 bases, leaving 3 bases of the junction unmatched. Generated by immunoSEQ multiplex PCR, the TCRdb table keeps only in-frame clones and is missing some. This sample yields just under 30,000 clones, of which roughly 86% are seen a single time; 0.85% to 1% belongs to the top ten. V is TRBV6-5 and J is TRBJ1-2; TRBD1 aligns across 7 bases. The sequencing sample was made of memory (CD45RA-) CD4+ T cells from blood. The sequence was collected from a human donor in good health. CDR3 amino acids: CASRGQTNYGYTF. DNA for the CDR3: TGTGCCAGCCGGGGACAGACTAACTATGGCTACACCTTC.